This T cell receptor beta chain was recovered during a study of blood T cell repertoires in COVID-19. Study-level background: There were acute and convalescent COVID-19 samples, and they came from the United States, Italy and Spain. Sources were T cells, B-cell-depleted T cells, or PBMCs; the material itself was cDNA or gDNA.

The CDR3 is 17 residues long. From germline, CDR1 is SGHRS and CDR2 YFSETQ. J lost 5 bases, V lost 4 bases, and 14 bases had no gene match. In the study's own analysis: It was from reference gene primer amplification that nucleated cell counts were estimated. Using immunoSEQ multiplex PCR, the repertoire was profiled, and TCRdb retains in-frame clones only, with some absent. The DNA was the basis for D and trimming; V, J and clone size are from that table. The sample records around 270,000 clones, 75% to 90% being singletons. What was sequenced was peripheral blood. The TCR was taken from a middle-aged man with acute or convalescent COVID-19. The chain couples TRBV5-1 to TRBJ1-1; 10 bases are a match to TRBD1. The CDR3 region is CASSPGAGQGIYTEAFF. In DNA, the CDR3 is TGCGCCAGCAGCCCCGGGGCGGGACAGGGGATATATACTGAAGCTTTCTTT.